Following are 5 T cell receptor beta chains from one sample sequenced in a study of T cell responses to AZD1222 COVID-19 vaccine. The protocol was immunoSEQ multiplex PCR, while the TCRdb copy is restricted to in-frame clones and leaves out a portion. The sample lists tens of thousands of clones, roughly 93% occurring once. The source was peripheral blood, collected on day 0 of AZD1222 vaccination. These receptor sequences come from an adult in good health.

The chain couples TRBV19 to TRBJ1-1; D remains ambiguous. Germline values: CDR1 LNHDA, CDR2 SQIVND (reference sequence). The CDR3 covers 13 residues. V was pared by 4 bases and J by 1 base, with 7 bases between. CDR3 sequence reads: CASSSRENTEAFF. Here the CDR3 DNA reads TGTGCCAGTAGTAGTCGCGAGAACACTGAAGCTTTCTTT.

The chain combines TRBV30 with TRBJ2-2; 7 bases are shared with TRBD1. This CDR3 is 13 amino acids long. V trimming: 7 bases; J trimming: 1 base; junction bases outside the gene matches: 3. Germline-derived CDR1 and CDR2 are GTSNPN and SVGIG (reference sequence). The CDR3 loop is CALRQGNTGELFF. CDR3 nucleotides: TGTGCCTTAAGACAGGGGAACACCGGGGAGCTGTTTTTT.

This clone has a handful of counts. This rearrangement joins TRBV4-1 to TRBJ1-1, with D possibly being TRBD1 (6 bases). The CDR3 contains 15 residues. Germline V gene data show CDR1 as MGHRA and CDR2 as YSYEKL. V lost 3 bases to trimming and J lost 6 bases, with 17 bases between them. The CDR3: CASSQAQGPGAEAFF. Here the CDR3 DNA reads TGCGCCAGCAGCCAGGCACAGGGCCCGGGTGCTGAAGCTTTCTTT.

The rearrangement uses TRBV12-5 and TRBJ2-2; unclear D gene. V was pared by 1 base and J by 2 bases, with 5 bases between. Germline lookup yields CDR1 LGHNT and CDR2 FRNRAP. CDR3 length: 14 residues. CDR3 sequence reads: CASGLGPNTGELFF. Here the CDR3 DNA reads TGTGCTAGTGGTTTGGGCCCCAACACCGGGGAGCTGTTTTTT.

The chain employs TRBV3-1 (or the pseudogene TRBV3-2) and TRBJ2-3; TRBD2 matches 7 bases. This CDR3 comprises 17 residues. Germline CDR1 is LGHDT and CDR2 is YNNKEL (reference sequence). V lost 4 bases to trimming and J lost 0 bases; unmatched junction nucleotides: 10. CDR3 sequence: CASSRGGTYSSTDTQYF. The CDR3 DNA reads TGTGCCAGCAGCCGGGGGGGGACGTATTCTAGCACAGATACGCAGTATTTT.